This section outlines one T cell receptor beta chain sequence together with its context. The data originate from a study of blood T cell repertoires in COVID-19. Study as a whole: Specimens from acute and convalescent COVID-19 originated in the United States, Italy and Spain.

The V end was cut by 3 bases, the J end by 1 base, with 10 bases between. The length of the CDR3 is 14 residues. Germline CDR1 reads SGHRS; CDR2 reads YFSETQ. Those enrolled in Seattle joined during active infection and were followed longitudinally afterward. The authors' processing: For nucleated cells, counts were estimated from reference gene primer amplification. Generated by immunoSEQ multiplex PCR, the TCRdb table keeps only in-frame clones and is missing some. From that table come the V and J calls and clone size; the DNA was used to work out D and trimming. The table has roughly 390,000 clones, around 87% seen once.

The source material was peripheral blood. This receptor was obtained from a woman aged 25-40 years with COVID-19, enrolled during active disease. This chain joins TRBV5-1 and TRBJ2-5, with D perhaps TRBD2 (7 bases). CDR3 residues: CASSWAGAQETQYF. In nucleotides, the CDR3 is TGCGCCAGCAGCTGGGCGGGGGCCCAAGAGACCCAGTACTTC. Combining the CDR3 with reference TRBV5-1 and TRBJ2-5 gives the whole variable domain KAGVTQTPRYLIKTRGQQVTLSCSPISGHRSVSWYQQTPGQGLQFLFEYFSETQRNKGNFPGRFSGRQFSNSRSEMNVSTLELGDSALYLCASSWAGAQETQYFGPGTRLLVL.